This T cell receptor (beta chain) was identified in a study of T cells after yellow fever vaccination. This clonotype was observed at least ten times. From the 5' RACE reads, TCRdb called clonotypes with MiXCR, one entry per CDR3 protein. The data hold 400,000 or so distinct CDR3 sequences, with roughly 6.1% observed a single time. The sequence was collected from a man in his thirties or forties who received the YFV17D yellow fever vaccine. The sample here was PBMCs, taken 5 days after the yellow fever booster vaccination.

The CDR3 spells CASSPPSATGELFF. The DNA for the CDR3 is TGTGCCAGCTCACCACCATCGGCCACCGGGGAGCTGTTTTTT. This chain joins TRBV18 and TRBJ2-2; D is unresolved. The CDR3 is 14 amino acids. CDR1 and CDR2 (germline): KGHSH, LQKENI. Trimming removed 0 bases at V and 4 bases at J, with 6 bases between.